Listed below are T cell receptor beta chains from one sample, sequenced in a study of T cell responses to AZD1222 COVID-19 vaccine. Measured with immunoSEQ multiplex PCR; TCRdb has only the in-frame clones, and not every one. The sample includes around 110,000 clones, 75% to 90% seen only once; the top ten take 5% to 5.5%. The sample here was peripheral blood, taken on day 0 of AZD1222 vaccination. These receptors originate from an adult in good health. Each CDR3 is given with its conserved first and last residue. The D gene is left open where the match is weak. Clone sizes are given selectively: once, few, many, or a class where the clone is expanded.

abundance,v_gene,len,d_gene,j_gene,CDR3nt,CDR3aa
.,TRBV18,13,.,TRBJ1-2,TGTGCCAGCTCCAACGCGCCCCAGTATGGCTACACCTTC,CASSNAPQYGYTF
.,TRBV7-4,15,.,TRBJ1-1,TGTGCCAGCAGCTCTAGAGGCAGAAGTACCACTGAAGCTTTCTTT,CASSSRGRSTTEAFF
.,TRBV9,15,.,TRBJ1-1,TGTGCCAGCAGCCCTTGGGACTCGGGGGACACTGAAGCTTTCTTT,CASSPWDSGDTEAFF
.,TRBV10-1,16,TRBD2,TRBJ2-1,TGCGCCAGAACCAGGACTAGCGGGAGGGCCGGCAATGAGCAGTTCTTC,CARTRTSGRAGNEQFF
.,TRBV11-3,15,TRBD1,TRBJ1-1,TGTGCCAGCAGCTTGGGTGGGACAGCGAACACTGAAGCTTTCTTT,CASSLGGTANTEAFF
.,TRBV5-5,14,.,TRBJ1-1,TGTGCCAGCAGCTTGGTTCCAGGGGACACTGAAGCTTTCTTT,CASSLVPGDTEAFF
once,TRBV27,14,.,TRBJ1-5,TGTGCCAGCAGCGGGGGACTTCCGAATCAGCCCCAGCATTTT,CASSGGLPNQPQHF
.,TRBV18,14,.,TRBJ1-1,TGTGCCAGCTCACCCCTCACAGGGAACACTGAAGCTTTCTTT,CASSPLTGNTEAFF
few,TRBV12-5,15,TRBD1,TRBJ2-2,TGTGCTAGCTCTCCGGGACAGGCGAACACCGGGGAGCTGTTTTTT,CASSPGQANTGELFF
.,TRBV5-1,14,.,TRBJ2-1,TGCGCCAGCAGCTTGGTCGGGCCGTGGAATGAGCAGTTCTTC,CASSLVGPWNEQFF
.,TRBV29-1,14,TRBD1,TRBJ2-7,TGCAGCGCCCTAACGGGGACAGGGGCCTACGAGCAGTACTTC,CSALTGTGAYEQYF
.,TRBV7-3,19,TRBD2,TRBJ2-3,TGTGCCAGCAGCTTAAATTCGGCTAGCGGGAGGGTGAGCGCAGATACGCAGTATTTT,CASSLNSASGRVSADTQYF
.,TRBV6-6,14,.,TRBJ1-1,TGTGCCAGCACTCCAACCGGGAAAAACACTGAAGCTTTCTTT,CASTPTGKNTEAFF
.,TRBV29-1,14,.,TRBJ2-3,TGCAGCGTCGGGGCCGGGATCTTCACAGATACGCAGTATTTT,CSVGAGIFTDTQYF
.,TRBV5-1,16,.,TRBJ1-6,TGCGCCAGCAGCAGAACCGGCGGGACGGGGAATTCACCCCTCCACTTT,CASSRTGGTGNSPLHF
.,TRBV10-1,16,TRBD2,TRBJ2-6,TGCGCCAGCAGTGAGGGGACTAGTTCTGGGGCCAACGTCCTGACTTTC,CASSEGTSSGANVLTF
once,TRBV6-6,14,.,TRBJ1-3,TGTGCCAGCATCGCAAGATCCTCTGGAAACACCATATATTTT,CASIARSSGNTIYF
.,TRBV28,15,TRBD2,TRBJ2-1,TGTGCCAGCAGTTCTCACTGGGAGGGCTACAATGAGCAGTTCTTC,CASSSHWEGYNEQFF
.,TRBV28,12,.,TRBJ2-2,TGTGCCAGCAGGGGGCAGGTCGGGGAGCTGTTTTTT,CASRGQVGELFF
.,TRBV19,16,TRBD1,TRBJ2-6,TGTGCCAGTAGTTTATACAGGGGGCACGGGGCCAACGTCCTGACTTTC,CASSLYRGHGANVLTF
.,TRBV4-1,16,.,TRBJ1-4,TGCGCCAGCAGCCAAGAAGTGGGGCAGCTCAATGAAAAACTGTTTTTT,CASSQEVGQLNEKLFF
.,TRBV7-2,11,TRBD1,TRBJ1-2,TGTGCCAGCAGCCCCCAGGGGGCAAGCACCTTC,CASSPQGASTF
once,TRBV19,12,TRBD1,TRBJ1-1,TGTGCCAGTAGTATCCCGCAGGGGGGAGCTTTCTTT,CASSIPQGGAFF
.,TRBV14,18,.,TRBJ2-7,TGTGCCAGCAGCCAAGGGCCACCCTTCGACGGACGCTCCTACGAGCAGTACTTC,CASSQGPPFDGRSYEQYF
.,TRBV7-2,14,TRBD1,TRBJ1-4,TGTGCCAGCAGCCGGGGACAGCTCCAAGAAAAACTGTTTTTT,CASSRGQLQEKLFF
.,TRBV5-4,14,.,TRBJ1-6,TGTGCCAGCAGCTTACCTTCGAGGGGTTCACCCCTCCACTTT,CASSLPSRGSPLHF
.,TRBV28,15,.,TRBJ1-2,TGTGCCAGCAGGGGAAGGGGGGCAATTCGGTATGGCTACACCTTC,CASRGRGAIRYGYTF
once,TRBV6-2/TRBV6-3,11,.,TRBJ2-1,TGTGCCAGCAGTTCCAGGAATGAGCAGTTCTTC,CASSSRNEQFF
few,TRBV11-2,15,TRBD2,TRBJ2-1,TGTGCCAGCAGCTTAGCCCCTAGCGGCTACAATGAGCAGTTCTTC,CASSLAPSGYNEQFF
.,TRBV19,13,TRBD1,TRBJ1-2,TGTGCCAGTAGTCTCGGGACAGGATATGGCTACACCTTC,CASSLGTGYGYTF
.,TRBV6-5,16,.,TRBJ1-2,TGTGCCAGCAGTTACTCGACTTCGGGACTGGACTATGGCTACACCTTC,CASSYSTSGLDYGYTF
.,TRBV7-2,15,TRBD1,TRBJ1-2,TGTGCCAGCAGCACCCGACAGGGGGCCCTCTATGGCTACACCTTC,CASSTRQGALYGYTF
.,TRBV4-1,16,TRBD2,TRBJ2-1,TGCGCCAGCAGCCAAAATCGGCTAGCGGGAGTAGGAGAGCAGTTCTTC,CASSQNRLAGVGEQFF
.,TRBV24-1,16,.,TRBJ2-1,TGTGCCACCAGTGATTGGTCGCGAGGGCATTACAATGAGCAGTTCTTC,CATSDWSRGHYNEQFF
.,TRBV28,15,.,TRBJ1-5,TGTGCCAGCAGCGCAGGGAGTAACGGCAATCAGCCCCAGCATTTT,CASSAGSNGNQPQHF
once,TRBV27,15,.,TRBJ2-6,TGTGCCAGCAGCGCCTGGGGCTCTGGGGCCAACGTCCTGACTTTC,CASSAWGSGANVLTF
.,TRBV13,12,.,TRBJ1-1,TGTGCCAGCAGCCCCACAGAACCGGTGGCTTTCTTT,CASSPTEPVAFF
.,TRBV12-3/TRBV12-4,13,TRBD2,TRBJ2-1,TGTGCCAGCAGTCCAAGCGGGAGGAATGAGCAGTTCTTC,CASSPSGRNEQFF
.,TRBV9,17,TRBD2,TRBJ2-7,TGTGCCAGCAGCGCGCACCCGGGACTAGCGGGAGCGGGAGAGCAGTACTTC,CASSAHPGLAGAGEQYF
.,TRBV29-1,12,TRBD2,TRBJ2-7,TGCAGCGTTGGGCGGGGGTCCTACGAGCAGTACTTC,CSVGRGSYEQYF
.,TRBV19,14,.,TRBJ1-2,TGTGCCAGTAGCCCCCGGGACGGGAACTATGGCTACACCTTC,CASSPRDGNYGYTF
.,TRBV5-8,14,TRBD1,TRBJ2-2,TGTGCCAGCAGCCGGGACAGGGACTCCGGGGAGCTGTTTTTT,CASSRDRDSGELFF
.,TRBV5-1,14,.,TRBJ2-2,TGCGCCAGCAGCCCGGGACCAAACACCGGGGAGCTGTTTTTT,CASSPGPNTGELFF